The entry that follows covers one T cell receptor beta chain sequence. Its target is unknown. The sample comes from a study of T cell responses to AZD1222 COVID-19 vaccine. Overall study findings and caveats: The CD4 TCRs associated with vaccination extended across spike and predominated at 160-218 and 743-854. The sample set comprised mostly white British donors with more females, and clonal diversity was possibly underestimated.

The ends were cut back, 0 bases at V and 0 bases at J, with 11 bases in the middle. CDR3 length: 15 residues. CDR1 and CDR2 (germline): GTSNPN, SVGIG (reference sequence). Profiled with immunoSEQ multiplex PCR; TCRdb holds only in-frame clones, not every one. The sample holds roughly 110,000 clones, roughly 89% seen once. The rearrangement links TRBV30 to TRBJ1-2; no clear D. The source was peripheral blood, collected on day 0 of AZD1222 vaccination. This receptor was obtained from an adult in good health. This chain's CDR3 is CAWSVRSDSNYGYTF. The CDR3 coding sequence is TGTGCCTGGAGTGTACGGTCTGATTCTAACTATGGCTACACCTTC.